This paragraph covers one TCR beta chain sequence. This receptor's antigen is unknown. No base-level quality is on record; no much larger clone is a single base apart. To sequence the TCRbeta CDR3 region, genomic DNA was isolated from the sorted cells. TCRbeta CDR3 regions were sequenced using the immunoSEQ Assay. TCRdb stores this immuneACCESS table with in-frame sequences only. Part of the clones is absent; in the studies checked, under half of the shortfall reflects unresolved V genes, and no reason is known for the rest. In all, the sample holds roughly 80,000 clones, and more than 85% of those were seen once. The top ten clones comprise about 0.7% of the sample. The data derive from a study of OX40 agonist ivuxolimab in advanced cancers. Some background on the complete study: Ivuxolimab, which targeted the costimulatory receptor OX40 (CD134), was an agonistic, fully human IgG2 monoclonal antibody. Intravenous ivuxolimab was administered to patients every 2 weeks at six dose levels: 0.01, 0.1, 0.3, 1.5, 3 and 10 mg/kg. Of the roughly 51 patients in dose escalation, approximately 20 had hepatocellular carcinoma, some 15 had melanoma, 9 had renal cell carcinoma and 9 had head and neck cancer. The dose-escalation cohort was roughly 83% male with a mean age of roughly 60 years, ranging from roughly 23 to 79. Patients were allowed to have had prior anti-PD-1, anti-PD-L1 or anti-CTLA-4 therapy, and approximately 40% of the dose-escalation patients had been treated with checkpoint inhibitors. Partial responses were achieved by three dose-escalation patients, of whom one had hepatocellular carcinoma and two had cutaneous melanoma. Peripheral TCRbeta sequencing aimed to test whether ivuxolimab altered TCR sequence diversity and caused clonal T-cell expansion. The paper reports the monotherapy dose-escalation portion (N = 52 patients) of the phase I ivuxolimab trial. What the research found in general, with its limitations: The antigen specificity of the peripheral T cells that underwent clonal expansion was not determined. At doses of 0.1 to 3.0 mg/kg, clonal expansion of both CD4+ and CD8+ blood T cells was observed from baseline to week 6. Low levels of normalized T-cell clonal expansion were also seen in some patients who did not respond. Partial responders in the 0.1-3.0 mg/kg groups had among the lowest normalized peripheral clonal expansion, especially among CD8+ T cells. After ivuxolimab, more expanded clones were found on average in CD8+ T cells than in CD4+ T cells.

After removal of 2 bases from V and 0 bases from J, the junction retains 4 bases not matched to a gene. CDR1 WSHSY and CDR2 SAAADI are derived from the germline V gene. Its CDR3 holds 15 amino acids, cysteine through phenylalanine. The entry retains the CDR3 DNA only, 45 bases that are in frame from base 1. Patients with autoimmune disease history or receiving systemic immunosuppression were excluded from the trial. In every dose cohort, peripheral blood was drawn for TCR sequencing at baseline, cycle 4 day 1, and cycle 7 day 1. The samples were taken from a phase I, first-in-human, multicenter, open-label dose-escalation trial of ivuxolimab. The trial enrolled adults with locally advanced or metastatic head and neck squamous cell, hepatocellular, melanoma or renal cell carcinoma. Before TCR sequencing, CD4+ and CD8+ T cells were separately sorted from peripheral blood.

The chain links TRBV10-2 with TRBJ2-7; the central 7 bases match TRBD2. This clonotype was obtained from an adult with an advanced solid tumor such as melanoma, head and neck, liver or kidney cancer. Sequenced material: CD4+ or CD8+ T cells sorted from blood, taken in a trial of the OX40 agonist ivuxolimab. The bases read TGCGCCAGCAGTGAGACTAGCGTCTTCTCCTACGAGCAGTACTTC. This encodes CASSETSVFSYEQYF.